What follows describes a single T cell receptor beta chain. Its cognate antigen is unknown. This clone may be a read error of a much larger clone one base away. The sample comes from a study of tumor and adjacent non-tumor tissue in lung cancer. In the study overall: The cohort had under 15 adenocarcinoma, 2 squamous cell and 1 small cell patients. The study's findings and limits: Shorter survival was associated with higher TCR diversity in tumors.

A modified ARM-PCR protocol with three rounds of nested PCR amplified TCRbeta. TCRdb used MiXCR to reprocess the multiplex PCR reads, holding one entry per CDR3 protein. The sample carries roughly 43,000 distinct CDR3 sequences, roughly 66% recorded once. The template was RNA from unsorted bulk tissue. This non-tumor lung sample came from over 3 cm beyond the tumor edge. The CDR3 runs to 16 residues. Germline CDR1 reads MDHEN; CDR2 reads SYDVKM. V was clipped by 7 bases and J by 0 bases, with 15 bases between them. The chain links TRBV28 to TRBJ2-2; no clear D gene. The clonotype was recovered from a man in his fifties or sixties with non-small cell lung cancer. Sequencing input: distant non-tumor lung tissue. CDR3 sequence: CASNPGWSTNTGELFF. CDR3 nucleotide sequence: TGTGCCAGCAATCCCGGATGGAGTACGAACACCGGGGAGCTGTTTTTT. The full variable domain, rest sourced from reference TRBV28 and TRBJ2-2, is DVKVTQSSRYLVKRTGEKVFLECVQDMDHENMFWYRQDPGLGLRLIYFSYDVKMKEKGDIPEGYSVSREKKERFSLILESASTNQTSMYLCASNPGWSTNTGELFFGEGSRLTVL.